This TCR beta chain was identified during a study of CD8+ T cells in alopecia areata. Study at large: In an open-label trial, patients got 5 to 10 mg tofacitinib twice daily. Tofacitinib was given for 6 to 18 months, then stopped for 6 months. Points from the study as a whole: Mouse data revealed clearer TCR sharing than patient data did, a gap possibly tied to HLA.

Of note for this clone: Its antigen is currently unknown.

In each case, RNA was isolated and then reverse transcribed into cDNA as the sequencing template. TCRdb's copy holds only in-frame clones and misses some; the assay was immunoSEQ multiplex PCR. This sample has about 180,000 clones, with roughly 59% found just once. PBMC-derived CD4+ and CD8+ T cells were sorted. This CDR3 has 14 amino acids. The germline gives CDR1 GTSNPN, CDR2 SVGIG (reference sequence). V was pared by 2 bases and J by 4 bases, with 6 bases of the junction left unmatched. The chain employs TRBV30 and TRBJ1-2; 8 positions match TRBD1. The sequencing used CD4+ T cells sorted from blood, collected at week 0. This clonotype was obtained from a human donor with alopecia areata. CDR3 nucleotide sequence: TGTGCCTGGAGTAAACAGGGGGAGGCCTATGGCTACACCTTC. Translating it yields CAWSKQGEAYGYTF.